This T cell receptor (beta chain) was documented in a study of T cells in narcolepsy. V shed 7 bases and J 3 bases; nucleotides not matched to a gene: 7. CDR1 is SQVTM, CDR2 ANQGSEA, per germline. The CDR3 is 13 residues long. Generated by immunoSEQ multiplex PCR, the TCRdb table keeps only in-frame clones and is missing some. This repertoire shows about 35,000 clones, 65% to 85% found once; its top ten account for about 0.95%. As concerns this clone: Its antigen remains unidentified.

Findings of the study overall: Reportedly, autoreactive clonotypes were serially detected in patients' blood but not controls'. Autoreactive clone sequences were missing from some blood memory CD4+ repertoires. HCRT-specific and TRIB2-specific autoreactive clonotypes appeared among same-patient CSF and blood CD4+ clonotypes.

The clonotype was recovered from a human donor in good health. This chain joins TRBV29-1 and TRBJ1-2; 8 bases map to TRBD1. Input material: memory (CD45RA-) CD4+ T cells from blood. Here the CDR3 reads CSAGQGLDYGYTF. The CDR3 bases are TGCAGCGCAGGACAGGGTCTGGACTATGGCTACACCTTC.